Below, one TCR beta chain is given with its context. All trial patients relapsed after autologous stem cell transplantation. The data were taken from a study of PD-1 blockade in classical Hodgkin lymphoma. The V and J ends lost 6 bases and 2 bases respectively, with 13 bases between them. The CDR3 consists of 14 residues. The germline V gene encodes CDR1 KGHSH and CDR2 LQKENI. Assay used: immunoSEQ multiplex PCR; TCRdb lists only in-frame clones, some missing. The sample has over 20,000 clones, around 67% seen once; the top ten hold around a quarter. This TCR came from a human donor with classical Hodgkin lymphoma. Sequences were derived from peripheral blood mononuclear cells (PBMCs), sampled before the second cycle of nivolumab. This sequence joins TRBV18 and TRBJ2-5; weak D call: TRBD1 (5 bases). This CDR3 reads CASSMGQLQETQYF. The CDR3 nucleotides read TGTGCCAGCTCGATGGGGCAGTTACAAGAGACCCAGTACTTC.